This TCR beta chain was obtained from a study of T-cell memory formation after mild COVID-19. With constant-segment primers, 5'RACE yielded cDNA libraries of TCR alpha and TCR beta that carried sample barcodes and UMIs. Each CDR3 protein is one row after TCRdb ran MiXCR on the 5' RACE reads. The data show some 150,000 distinct CDR3 sequences, about 19% seen once. The CDR3 totals 13 residues. Trimming left V 5 bases short and J 2 bases short, with 10 bases between. The germline gives CDR1 MNHNY, CDR2 SVGAGI (reference sequence). This clonotype was counted a few times. Its antigen remains unknown. Study-wide results and caveats: Shrinking CD4+ clones were chiefly CM and EM; CD8+ ones were chiefly EMRA.

The chain carries TRBV6-6 and TRBJ2-7; D might be TRBD1 or TRBD2, each matching 5 bases. The receptor's source is an adult woman who had mild COVID-19 (a few samples of this study predate the infection). Cell type and time point are not known. Sequences were obtained from PBMCs or a T cell subset sorted from them (not recorded which). The CDR3 DNA reads as TGTGCCAGCAGTGGGGACGGCACCTACGAGCAGTACTTC. The encoded protein is CASSGDGTYEQYF.